The T cell receptor (beta chain) under discussion was sequenced for a study of cytomegalovirus exposure and HLA in healthy donors. This CDR3 comprises 16 residues. Germline trimming cut 2 bases from V and 15 bases from J; bases unmatched to any gene: 18. CDR1 is MNHNY, CDR2 SVGAGI, per germline (reference sequence). 13 Jbeta primers and 60 Vbeta primers were used for the PCR. Data came from immunoSEQ multiplex PCR; TCRdb stores just in-frame clones and leaves some out. The sample carries around 130,000 clones, 79% recorded once. V usage is TRBV6-6 and J usage is TRBJ2-1, with TRBD1 identical over 8 bases. Sample: PBMCs. The sequence was collected from a young man in good health and CMV-seronegative. The CDR3 DNA follows: TGTGCCAGCAGTTACCTGCAGACAGGGGCGTCAGGCAGGCCGTTCTTC. The encoded protein is CASSYLQTGASGRPFF.